This TCR beta chain was found in a study of T cells in Graves' hyperthyroidism and ophthalmopathy. Recently diagnosed hyperthyroidism of less than 2 months' duration affected patients aged 18 to 65. Diagnostic decisions used clinical symptoms, serum thyroxine and TRAb, thyroid ultrasound and orbital computed tomography. Predating any ophthalmopathy symptoms, the blood sample was taken at first hyperthyroidism diagnosis. Amplification yielded TCR beta CDR3 regions, with RNA transcripts as the source. Initially, a first-round RT-PCR of the TCR CDR3 employed the HTBI primer set. Each CDR3 protein is one row after TCRdb ran MiXCR on the multiplex PCR reads. The table has fewer than 350,000 distinct CDR3 sequences, around 15% seen once. The CDR3 has 14 residues. Looked up from germline, CDR1 is LNHDA and CDR2 is SQIVND (reference sequence). V lost 8 bases and J lost 5; bases outside the gene matches: 5.

This TCR was sampled from a woman between 45 and 60 years old with Graves' hyperthyroidism that later progressed to Graves' ophthalmopathy. The source material was blood. J is TRBJ2-6 and V is TRBV19; 8 nucleotides align to TRBD1. CDR3 residues: CASHRDRWANVLTF. CDR3 nucleotide sequence: TGTGCCAGTCACCGGGACAGGTGGGCCAACGTCCTGACTTTC. The full variable domain, rest sourced from reference TRBV19 and TRBJ2-6, is DGGITQSPKYLFRKEGQNVTLSCEQNLNHDAMYWYRQDPGQGLRLIYYSQIVNDFQKGDIAEGYSVSREKKESFPLTVTSAQKNPTAFYLCASHRDRWANVLTFGAGSRLTVL.